Shown below are 10 T cell receptor beta chains from a single sample sequenced in a study of graft-versus-host responses after intestinal transplantation. Generated by immunoSEQ multiplex PCR, the TCRdb table keeps only in-frame clones and is missing some. The table records around 120,000 clones, 75% to 95% of them present only once. Their antigens are not known. This material consisted of unstimulated CD4+ T cells sorted from spleen or lymph node cells, taken before intestinal transplant. The receptors were gathered from a human donor who received an intestinal transplant.

J is TRBJ2-7 and V is TRBV5-1; 10 nucleotides agree with TRBD2. J lost 4 bases, V lost 1 base, and 2 bases had no gene match. The CDR3 runs to 14 residues. Germline lookup yields CDR1 SGHRS and CDR2 YFSETQ. The CDR3 DNA is TGCGCCAGCAGCTTGTCAGCGGGAGGGTACGAGCAGTACTTC. This encodes CASSLSAGGYEQYF.

The chain joins TRBV11-2 to TRBJ2-7; 7 nucleotides align to TRBD1. The length of the CDR3 is 15 residues. The trim removed 5 bases at V and 2 bases at J, leaving 9 bases unmatched. Germline V CDR1 and CDR2: SGHAT, FQNNGV. The CDR3 DNA reads TGTGCCAGCAGCAGACCGGGACAGATCCCCTACGAGCAGTACTTC. The encoded protein is CASSRPGQIPYEQYF. Using reference TRBV11-2 and TRBJ2-7 for the parts outside the CDR3, the full variable domain is EAGVAQSPRYKIIEKRQSVAFWCNPISGHATLYWYQQILGQGPKLLIQFQNNGVVDDSQLPKDRFSAERLKGVDSTLKIQPAKLEDSAVYLCASSRPGQIPYEQYFGPGTRLTVT.

The J gene is TRBJ2-2, the V gene TRBV29-1, with D possibly matching TRBD1 (6 bases). Germline V lookup: CDR1 SQVTM, CDR2 ANQGSEA. The CDR3 spans 14 residues. V lost 4 bases and J 1 base, leaving 10 bases between the germline ends. Here the CDR3 DNA reads TGCAGCGTTGCGGACAGATTGAACACCGGGGAGCTGTTTTTT. This encodes CSVADRLNTGELFF.

This clone has a handful of counts. This sequence joins TRBV30 and TRBJ1-5; D is uncertain. From germline, CDR1 is GTSNPN and CDR2 SVGIG (reference sequence). Deletions cut 3 bases from V and 4 bases from J, with 10 bases between. CDR3 length: 13 amino acids. The CDR3 coding sequence is TGTGCCTGGAGACAAGGACTTAATCAGCCCCAGCATTTT. Translated: CAWRQGLNQPQHF.

V is TRBV5-5 and J is TRBJ2-7; 9 nucleotides align to TRBD1. The V gene's germline CDR1 is SGHKS and CDR2 YYEKEE (reference sequence). With V trimmed by 2 bases and J by 4 bases, 7 bases remained unmatched. This CDR3 has 15 amino acids. The CDR3: CASSLPGQGKYEQYF. Written as DNA, the CDR3 is TGTGCCAGCAGCTTACCGGGACAGGGCAAGTACGAGCAGTACTTC.

V and J are TRBV18 and TRBJ1-6; a weak D match, TRBD1 (5 bases). V lost 0 bases and J lost 8, with 14 bases in between. Germline-derived CDR1 and CDR2 are KGHSH and LQKENI. The length of the CDR3 is 16 residues. The CDR3 loop is CASSPPDRGFYSPLHF. The CDR3 nucleotides are TGTGCCAGCTCACCACCTGACCGGGGGTTTTATTCACCCCTCCACTTT.

The chain uses TRBV19 and TRBJ2-2; D perhaps matches TRBD2 (6 bases). Germline CDR1 is LNHDA and CDR2 is SQIVND (reference sequence). The CDR3 contains 14 residues. V lost 6 bases, J lost 8 bases, and 16 bases lay in between. The CDR3 DNA follows: TGTGCCAGTAGAGGGACTCGAGGGAAGGGGGAGCTGTTTTTT. It encodes CASRGTRGKGELFF.

The gene calls are TRBV11-2 and TRBJ1-3; the D is unclear. The CDR3 totals 14 residues. V lost 5 bases and J lost 3, with 11 bases in between. The germline gives CDR1 SGHAT, CDR2 FQNNGV. CDR3 region: CASSQVLNGNTIYF. The CDR3 DNA reads TGTGCCAGCAGCCAGGTTCTTAATGGAAACACCATATATTTT.

The rearrangement links TRBV15 to TRBJ1-2, with a tentative D call TRBD1 (6 bases). CDR1 and CDR2 from the germline V gene are LNHNV and YYDKDF (reference sequence). V lost 5 bases to trimming and J lost 3 bases, with 19 bases between them. The CDR3 covers 16 residues. CDR3 residues: CATSVGARPRDYGYTF. In DNA form, the CDR3 reads TGTGCCACCAGCGTGGGGGCCCGTCCCCGGGACTATGGCTACACCTTC.

In this sample, this clone turned up once. CDR3 sequence: CASSGEFPGQGSNTIYF. CDR3 nucleotides: TGTGCCAGCAGCGGCGAATTTCCGGGACAGGGATCAAACACCATATATTTT. This chain connects TRBV5-4 to TRBJ1-3; the match to TRBD1 covers 9 bases. Germline assignment: CDR1 SGHNT and CDR2 YYREEE (reference sequence). The CDR3 is made up of 17 amino acids. V shed 4 bases, J shed 6 bases, and the junction held 14 bases outside the gene matches.